A single sample gave rise to the 9 T cell receptor beta chains below, sequenced in a study of blood T cell repertoires in COVID-19. Only in-frame clones appear in the TCRdb table, and some are missing; sequencing was by immunoSEQ multiplex PCR. The sample records 62,000 or so clones, over 65% being singletons. The material sequenced was peripheral blood. These receptors were collected from a man aged 55-75 years with COVID-19, enrolled during active disease.

The CDR3 loop is CASSESSGVTRETQYF. The CDR3 DNA sequence: TGTGCCAGCAGCGAGAGTAGCGGGGTCACCAGGGAGACCCAGTACTTC. J is TRBJ2-5 and V is TRBV7-2; 8 positions match TRBD2. The CDR3 loop spans 16 amino acids. V trimming: 5 bases; J trimming: 5 bases; junction bases outside the gene matches: 13. Germline loops: CDR1 SGHTA, CDR2 FQGNSA. The full variable domain, in which reference TRBV7-2 and TRBJ2-5 provide the parts outside the CDR3, is GAGVSQSPSNKVTEKGKDVELRCDPISGHTALYWYRQSLGQGLEFLIYFQGNSAPDKSGLPSDRFSAERTGGSVSTLTIQRTQQEDSAVYLCASSESSGVTRETQYFGPGTRLLVL.

CDR3 amino acids: CASSEIGQEDTQYF. In DNA, the CDR3 is TGTGCCAGCAGTGAGATAGGACAGGAGGATACCCAGTACTTC. This chain joins TRBV2 and TRBJ2-5, with 7 positions matching TRBD1. With V trimmed by 3 bases and J by 8 bases, 9 bases remained unmatched. CDR1 is SNHLY and CDR2 is FYNNEI in the germline V gene. The CDR3 runs 14 residues.

V usage is TRBV5-4 and J usage is TRBJ2-3; 7 positions match TRBD1. With V trimmed by 3 bases and J by 3 bases, 1 base remained unmatched. The CDR3 has 13 residues. The germline V gene has CDR1 SGHNT and CDR2 YYREEE (reference sequence). For the CDR3, the DNA is TGTGCCAGCAGCTCGACAGGGACAGATACGCAGTATTTT. It specifies CASSSTGTDTQYF.

The gene calls are TRBV5-1 and TRBJ2-3; 9 bases fit TRBD2. Per germline, CDR1 SGHRS and CDR2 YFSETQ. The CDR3 extends over 16 amino acids. V lost 2 bases to trimming and J lost 1 base; unmatched junction nucleotides: 5. CDR3 sequence reads: CASSFSRLAGTDTQYF. Here the CDR3 DNA reads TGCGCCAGCAGCTTCTCCCGACTAGCGGGCACAGATACGCAGTATTTT.

This rearrangement joins TRBV30 to TRBJ2-2; D gene ambiguous. CDR3 length: 13 residues. The germline CDR1 and CDR2 sequences are GTSNPN and SVGIG (reference sequence). V was trimmed by 0 bases and J by 3 bases, leaving 5 bases between them. In DNA form, the CDR3 reads TGTGCCTGGAGTGTTGCGGACACCGGGGAGCTGTTTTTT. Amino acid sequence: CAWSVADTGELFF.

This rearrangement joins TRBV10-3 to TRBJ2-7, with 8 positions matching TRBD2. V was clipped by 6 bases and J by 4 bases; unmatched bases: 5. CDR3 length equals 13 residues. CDR1 is ENHRY and CDR2 is SYGVKD in the germline V gene. DNA for the CDR3: TGTGCCATCAGCCCTAGCGGGCGGTACGAGCAGTACTTC. It translates to CAISPSGRYEQYF.

The chain joins TRBV7-3 to TRBJ1-3; 7 nucleotides align to TRBD1. Trimming cost V 3 bases and J 4 bases; bases outside gene matches: 9. The length of the CDR3 is 16 residues. Germline V lookup: CDR1 SGHTA, CDR2 FQGTGA. CDR3 amino acids: CASSFGQVGSGNTIYF. CDR3 nucleotide sequence: TGTGCCAGCAGCTTCGGACAGGTCGGGTCGGGAAACACCATATATTTT.

V gene TRBV2 combines with J gene TRBJ1-6; D gene ambiguous. This CDR3 spans 15 amino acids. V lost 7 bases to trimming and J lost 0 bases, with 10 bases between them. Germline V lookup: CDR1 SNHLY, CDR2 FYNNEI. The CDR3 nucleotides are TGTGCCAGCATCGGAACGGGCTCCTATAATTCACCCCTCCACTTT. Its protein is CASIGTGSYNSPLHF. The full variable domain, rest sourced from reference TRBV2 and TRBJ1-6, is EPEVTQTPSHQVTQMGQEVILRCVPISNHLYFYWYRQILGQKVEFLVSFYNNEISEKSEIFDDQFSVERPDGSNFTLKIRSTKLEDSAMYFCASIGTGSYNSPLHFGNGTRLTVT.

The rearrangement links TRBV10-3 to TRBJ2-4; 8 bases agree with TRBD2. Trimming took 8 bases from V and 3 from J; bases not matched to a gene: 6. This CDR3 region has 14 residues. Germline loops: CDR1 ENHRY, CDR2 SYGVKD. CDR3 nucleotide sequence: TGTGCCATCGGGGGAGCGGGAGACAAAAACATTCAGTACTTC. Translated, it gives CAIGGAGDKNIQYF.